The entry below describes one T cell receptor (beta chain). This receptor's antigen is unknown. No quality values exist for individual bases; no much larger clone is one base distant. The data were taken from a study of CD4 T cells in relation to SARS-CoV-2 and coronaviruses (dated by TCRdb to the early 2020s). General notes on the study: In the ViraFEST assay, PBMCs were cultured with antigen for under 13 days, after which TCR beta CDR3s were sequenced to identify antigen-specific clonal expansions. The negative reference condition was either a culture with an HIV-1 Nef peptide pool or a culture with no peptide. Using patient-derived lymphoblastoid cell lines, the shared crossreactive spike epitopes were mapped to their HLA restriction. The study assessed, at the TCR clonotype level, memory CD4+ T cell crossreactivity between SARS-CoV-2 and common cold coronavirus spike proteins. The Adaptive Biotechnologies TCR-sequencing kit was used to sequence samples from three pre-COVID donors and the naive versus memory experiments, whereas other data were Illumina-based. For other donors in the study, expansion assays were sequenced with a different, Illumina-based TCR-beta assay. What the authors observed across the whole study: Significantly weaker SARS-CoV-2-driven expansion was shown by crossreactive clones than by monoreactive clones, consistent with antigenic imprinting. Small numbers of patients and of tested TCRs limited the study. Roughly 60% of donors had memory CD4+ clonotypes that crossrecognized SARS-CoV-2 and at least one common cold coronavirus spike. No donor contributed both pre-pandemic and post-infection samples, which limited tracing the source of pre-existing responses. Crossreactivity analysis centred on spike protein, so crossreactivity against other viral proteins was not assessed.

CD4+ T cells from unexposed donors were collected before the COVID-19 pandemic (2011-2018). After more than 9 days of culture, CD4+ T cells were isolated with the EasySep CD4+ T cell isolation kit. As cell numbers permitted, CD4+ T cells from unexposed donors were tested for reactivity to SARS-CoV-2 S and N and to four common cold coronavirus spike pools. Each well held 1.5 million to 2.5 million PBMCs cultured in IMDM containing around 5% human AB serum and roughly 9.4 IU/ml IL-2. Half of the culture medium was replaced with fresh IL-2-containing medium on days 3 and 7. In general, triplicate replicate wells were used for every peptide culture condition. Leukapheresis product for the unexposed donors was purchased commercially. PBMCs were isolated from leukapheresis product or whole blood by Ficoll-Paque PLUS gradient centrifugation. PBMCs were either cryopreserved at -140 degrees C or used fresh in the expansion assay. The QIAamp Micro DNA Kit was used to extract genomic DNA from the CD4+ T cells.

The CDR3, cysteine through phenylalanine, is 14 amino acids long. Only CDR3 DNA is held: 42 bases, read in frame from base 1. V was cut back by 2 bases and J by 1 base, leaving a gap of 8 bases between them. The germline V gene (reference sequence) supplies CDR1 LGHDT and CDR2 YNNKEL. The library was built by means of the immunoSEQ multiplex PCR assay. On the authors' methods: Preprocessing removed nonproductive sequences and CDR3s not starting with C, not ending with F or W, or shorter than 7 amino acids. Antigen-specific clonotypes were called with the MANAFEST web app on the basis of expansion relative to the reference and to other culture wells. A clone counted as positive if significantly expanded in 2 of 3 replicate wells versus the reference culture at FDR below 0.05. A further requirement for positive clones was significant expansion compared with all other tandem wells, along with an odds ratio above 5. After three terminal residues were trimmed from each end, CDR3 homology was quantified as pairwise Levenshtein distance using the stringdist R package. TCRdb took over this immuneACCESS table, retaining in-frame rearrangements with V and J assigned. Such tables are incomplete; in checked studies, under half of the missing clones stem from an unresolved V gene, and the remainder is unexplained. Clonal size and the V and J genes are those of that table, whereas D and trimming came from the DNA. The sample includes some 29,000 clones, with 76% observed a single time. Roughly 14% of the sample is in the top ten clones.

The TCR originated in a human donor in good health. The sample consisted of CD4+ T cells from PBMCs, cultured in vitro. The rearranged chain carries TRBV3-1 (or the pseudogene TRBV3-2) and TRBJ1-2; the D gene cannot be named for sure. The CDR3 loop reads CASSQRESNYGYTF. Here is the DNA: TGTGCCAGCAGCCAAAGGGAAAGTAACTATGGCTACACCTTC.